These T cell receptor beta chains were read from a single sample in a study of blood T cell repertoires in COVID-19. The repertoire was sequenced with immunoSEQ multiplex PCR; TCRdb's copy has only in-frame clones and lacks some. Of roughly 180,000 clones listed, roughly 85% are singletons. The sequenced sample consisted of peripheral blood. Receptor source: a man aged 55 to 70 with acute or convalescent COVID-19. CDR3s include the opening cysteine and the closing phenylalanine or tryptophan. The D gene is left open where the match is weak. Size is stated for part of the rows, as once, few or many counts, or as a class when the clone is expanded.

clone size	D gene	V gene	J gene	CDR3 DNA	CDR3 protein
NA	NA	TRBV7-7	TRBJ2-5	TGTGCTAGCAGCTCCACAGGGTTGGGGGAGACCCAGTACTTC	CASSSTGLGETQYF
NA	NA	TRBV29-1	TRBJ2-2	TGCAGCGTTCTGGGACTCGTGAACACCGGGGAGCTGTTTTTT	CSVLGLVNTGELFF
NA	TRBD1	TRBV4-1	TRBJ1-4	TGCGCCAGCGCCCGGACAGGGGAAATGGGGCGACATGAAAAACTGTTTTTT	CASARTGEMGRHEKLFF
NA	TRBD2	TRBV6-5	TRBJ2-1	TGTGCCAGCAGTTACTTACTAGCGGAAGGTGAGCAGTTCTTC	CASSYLLAEGEQFF
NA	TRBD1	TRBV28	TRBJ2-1	TGTGCCAGCAGCACATCCGGGACAGGGGGAAATGAGCAGTTCTTC	CASSTSGTGGNEQFF
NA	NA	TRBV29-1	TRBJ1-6	NA	CSVSVGQGTSQVDF
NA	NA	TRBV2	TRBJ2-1	TGTGCCAGCAGAGACGGGTCTTCCTACAATGAGCAGTTCTTC	CASRDGSSYNEQFF
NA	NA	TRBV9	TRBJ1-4	TGTGCCAGCAGCGTAAGACCAGGGTATAATGAAAAACTGTTTTTT	CASSVRPGYNEKLFF
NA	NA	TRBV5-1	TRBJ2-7	TGCGCCAGCAGCTCACAGGGACCACACTACGAGCAGTACTTC	CASSSQGPHYEQYF
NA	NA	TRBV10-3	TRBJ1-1	TGTGCCATCAGTGAGTCGACTACAGACACTGAAGCTTTCTTT	CAISESTTDTEAFF
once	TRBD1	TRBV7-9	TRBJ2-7	TGTGCCAGCAGCTTGTCCGGGACAGTCGGGGAGCAGTACTTC	CASSLSGTVGEQYF
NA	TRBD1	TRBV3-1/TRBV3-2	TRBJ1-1	TGTGCCAGCAGCCAGGCGGGACAGGGATTCGGGAACACTGAAGCTTTCTTT	CASSQAGQGFGNTEAFF
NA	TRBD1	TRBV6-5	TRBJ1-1	TGTGCCAGCAGTTACCTTCGGACAGGGGGCACTGAAGCTTTCTTT	CASSYLRTGGTEAFF
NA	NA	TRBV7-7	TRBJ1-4	TGTGCCAGCAGCTTGGGGGCAGGGCGTAATGAAAAACTGTTTTTT	CASSLGAGRNEKLFF
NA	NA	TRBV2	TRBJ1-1	TGTGCCAGCAGGATACAGGGTAAGAACACTGAAGCTTTCTTT	CASRIQGKNTEAFF
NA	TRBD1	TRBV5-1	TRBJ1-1	TGCGCCAGCAGCTTGGACCCGACAGGGAGCGCTGAAGCTTTCTTT	CASSLDPTGSAEAFF
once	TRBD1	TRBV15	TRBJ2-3	TGTGCCACCAGCACCGGACAGGGGGCCGCAGATACGCAGTATTTT	CATSTGQGAADTQYF
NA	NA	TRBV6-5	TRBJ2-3	TGTGCCAGCAGTCCCGACAGGGATACGCAGTATTTT	CASSPDRDTQYF
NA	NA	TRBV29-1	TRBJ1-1	TGCAGCGTTGAAGTTAGGCAGGTGAACACTGAAGCTTTCTTT	CSVEVRQVNTEAFF
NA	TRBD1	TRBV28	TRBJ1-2	TGTGCCAGCAGGGACAGGGGCCTCCCCGGCTACACCTTC	CASRDRGLPGYTF
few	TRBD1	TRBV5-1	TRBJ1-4	TGCGCCAGCAGCCCTGGGGGGGACAGGGGTGAAAAACTGTTTTTT	CASSPGGDRGEKLFF
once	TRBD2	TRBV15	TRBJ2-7	TGTGCCACCAGCAGAGGCGGGAGTAGTTACGAGCAGTACTTC	CATSRGGSSYEQYF
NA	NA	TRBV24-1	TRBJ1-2	TGTGCCACCAGTGATCCTACGTTAACGGGTAACTATGGCTACACCTTC	CATSDPTLTGNYGYTF
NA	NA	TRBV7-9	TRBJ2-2	TGTGCCAGCAGCTTCACGGGAGCTAGCACCGGGGAGCTGTTTTTT	CASSFTGASTGELFF
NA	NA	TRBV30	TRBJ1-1	TGTGCCTGGAGTGGAGGGGGTAAGGGCGTAGGGGCTGAAGCTTTCTTT	CAWSGGGKGVGAEAFF
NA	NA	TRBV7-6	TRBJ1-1	TGTGCCAGCAGCTTAAACCAGGGTAACACTGAAGCTTTCTTT	CASSLNQGNTEAFF
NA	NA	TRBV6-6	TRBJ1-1	TGTGCCAGCAGTTCTAGGGGATCGAACACTGAAGCTTTCTTT	CASSSRGSNTEAFF
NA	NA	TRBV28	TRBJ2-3	TGTGCCAGCACCCCCCCTGGCAGAGATACGCAGTATTTT	CASTPPGRDTQYF
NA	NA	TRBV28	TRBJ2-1	TGTGCCAGCAGTTCCCTTGGGGGAGGTACCTACAATGAGCAGTTCTTC	CASSSLGGGTYNEQFF
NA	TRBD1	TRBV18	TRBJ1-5	TGTGCCAGCTCACCAACGGGACAGAGCAATCAGCCCCAGCATTTT	CASSPTGQSNQPQHF
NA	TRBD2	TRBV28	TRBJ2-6	TGTGCCACCCTGGGGGGAGGGAGAGGCTCTGGGGCCAACGTCCTGACTTTC	CATLGGGRGSGANVLTF
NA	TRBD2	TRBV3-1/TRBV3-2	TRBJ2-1	TGTGCCAGCAGCCAGGCCTGGGGGACTAGCGGGAGTAGGCGGTTCTTC	CASSQAWGTSGSRRFF
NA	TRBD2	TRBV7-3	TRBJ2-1	TGTGCCAGCAGCTTAACGTATGGGCTAGCGGCACCCTACAATGAGCAGTTCTTC	CASSLTYGLAAPYNEQFF
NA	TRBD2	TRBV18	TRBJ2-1	TGTGCCAGCTCACCCCCGGGGGGTAGCGGGCCTTACAATGAGCAGTTCTTC	CASSPPGGSGPYNEQFF
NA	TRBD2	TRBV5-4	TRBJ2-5	TGTGCCAGCAGCTTGATACTAGCGGGACAAGAGACCCAGTACTTC	CASSLILAGQETQYF
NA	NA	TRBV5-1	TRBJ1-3	TGCGCCAGCAGCTTGGGAGACAGCTCTGGAAACACCATATATTTT	CASSLGDSSGNTIYF
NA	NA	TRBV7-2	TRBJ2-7	TGTGCCAGCAGCTTTGCGGAGGGACCCTCCTACGAGCAGTACTTC	CASSFAEGPSYEQYF
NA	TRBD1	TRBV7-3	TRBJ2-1	TGTGCCAGCAGCTTAAGACAGGGGGGTAAAACTGAGCAGTTCTTC	CASSLRQGGKTEQFF
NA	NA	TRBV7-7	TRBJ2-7	TGTGCTAGCAGCTTAGGCAGGGGTAGCCACGAGCAGTACTTC	CASSLGRGSHEQYF
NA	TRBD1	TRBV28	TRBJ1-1	TGTGCCAGCAGTTTATTACAGGGGGCCGGAACTGAAGCTTTCTTT	CASSLLQGAGTEAFF